The 18 T cell receptor beta chains given below trace back to one sample, sequenced in a study of shared clonotypes between healthy human individuals. Sequencing was performed with immunoSEQ multiplex PCR; in TCRdb, only in-frame clones are kept and a portion is missing. The repertoire consists of around 2,000,000 clones, with around 95% occurring once and the leading ten covering 0.1% to 0.15%. Sequenced material: naive CD4+ T cells sorted from blood. Noted subset: CD45RA+ positively selected. The receptors were gathered from a man younger than 35 in good health.

This chain uses TRBV6-1 with TRBJ1-1; 8 nucleotides line up with TRBD1. V shed 6 bases, J shed 4 bases, and the junction held 7 bases outside the gene matches. The germline CDR1 and CDR2 sequences are MNHNS and SASEGT. This CDR3 contains 14 residues. The CDR3 coding sequence is TGTGCCAGCAGCTCGACAGGGGCTCGCACTGAAGCTTTCTTT. As protein: CASSSTGARTEAFF.

V usage is TRBV19 and J usage is TRBJ2-2; D is undetermined. The V gene's germline CDR1 is LNHDA and CDR2 SQIVND (reference sequence). The CDR3 totals 15 residues. Trimming removed 2 bases from V and 0 bases from J, with 7 bases in between. The DNA of the CDR3 is TGTGCCAGTAGTATACAGGTGGCGAACACCGGGGAGCTGTTTTTT. It encodes CASSIQVANTGELFF.

This clone is a singleton in its sample. The chain carries TRBV19 and TRBJ1-2; TRBD1 might be the D (5 bases). V lost 4 bases and J 7 bases, leaving 19 bases between the germline ends. The CDR3 runs to 15 residues. Germline V gene sequence: CDR1 LNHDA, CDR2 SQIVND (reference sequence). CDR3 sequence: CASSTSQGWVGGYTF. The CDR3 region has the DNA TGTGCCAGTAGTACGAGTCAGGGTTGGGTAGGTGGCTACACCTTC.

This clone has only one observation. The V gene is TRBV7-9, the J gene TRBJ1-5, with D hard to call. V shed 3 bases and J shed 6 bases, with 12 bases lying between them. This CDR3 is built from 14 residues. Germline V gene sequence: CDR1 SEHNR, CDR2 FQNEAQ (reference sequence). The DNA of the CDR3 is TGTGCCAGCAGCTTCTCCGGGAGGCGTCAGCCCCAGCATTTT. Its translation: CASSFSGRRQPQHF.

The chain is built from TRBV10-1 and TRBJ1-2; D is unclear. The germline V gene has CDR1 WNHNN and CDR2 SYGVQD (reference sequence). Between the trimmed V and J ends, which lost 0 bases and 7 bases, there was a span of 9 bases. The CDR3 consists of 13 residues. The CDR3 bases are TGCGCCAGCAGTGAGTCGATTCTTGGTGGCTACACCTTC. Translated, it gives CASSESILGGYTF.

This chain uses TRBV5-1 with TRBJ2-7, with D uncertain. The CDR3 loop spans 18 amino acids. Germline V gene data show CDR1 as SGHRS and CDR2 as YFSETQ. The ends were cut back, 0 bases at V and 3 bases at J, with 22 bases in the middle. Here the CDR3 DNA reads TGCGCCAGCAGCTTGGTAAGAGGACCTGGTGGCGGAATCTACGAGCAGTACTTC. Amino acids: CASSLVRGPGGGIYEQYF.

This clone was detected only a few times. The chain joins TRBV10-1 to TRBJ2-7; D is unresolved. The CDR3 sequence is 13 residues long. V was clipped by 2 bases and J by 2 bases, with 7 bases between them. Germline V gives CDR1 WNHNN, CDR2 SYGVQD (reference sequence). The CDR3 reads CASSEVGPYEQYF. The DNA for the CDR3 is TGCGCCAGCAGTGAGGTAGGCCCCTACGAGCAGTACTTC.

The rearrangement joins TRBV6-6 to TRBJ2-1; D ambiguous. V shed 8 bases and J shed 9 bases, with 8 bases lying between them. CDR3 length equals 10 residues. Germline CDR1 and CDR2: MNHNY and SVGAGI (reference sequence). CDR3 amino acids: CASGNLEQFF. CDR3 nucleotide sequence: TGTGCCAGCGGAAACCTTGAGCAGTTCTTC.

About this clone itself: This specimen includes other DNA sequences encoding the same CDR3. The chain employs TRBV11-2 and TRBJ2-2; the D gene is possibly TRBD1 (6 bases). Trimming took off 1 base at V and 3 bases at J, with 6 bases between the two ends. Per germline, CDR1 SGHAT and CDR2 FQNNGV. The CDR3 loop spans 14 amino acids. CDR3 nucleotide sequence: TGTGCCAGCAGCTTAGCAGGGGACACCGGGGAGCTGTTTTTT. Protein sequence: CASSLAGDTGELFF.

The rearrangement links TRBV5-1 to TRBJ1-4; D is perhaps TRBD1 (6 bases). The CDR3 sequence is 16 residues long. Per germline, CDR1 SGHRS and CDR2 YFSETQ. The V end was cut by 5 bases, the J end by 2 bases, with 16 bases between. DNA of the CDR3: TGCGCCAGCAGACCCGGAATGGGGGGCACTAATGAAAAACTGTTTTTT. Protein product: CASRPGMGGTNEKLFF.

This chain links TRBV19 with TRBJ2-5, with TRBD1 identical over 8 bases. Germline loops: CDR1 LNHDA, CDR2 SQIVND (reference sequence). The length of the CDR3 is 14 residues. Trimming cost V 5 bases and J 5 bases; bases outside gene matches: 7. CDR3 sequence reads: CASSSSTGEETQYF. The DNA for the CDR3 is TGTGCCAGTAGTTCCTCGACAGGGGAGGAGACCCAGTACTTC.

This clone was found once. J is TRBJ2-5 and V is TRBV28, with 10 bases fitting TRBD2. Germline-derived CDR1 and CDR2 are MDHEN and SYDVKM. J was trimmed by 4 bases and V by 10 bases; bases with no gene match: 9. CDR3 length: 14 residues. CDR3 in DNA: TGTGCCATTCCCGGGACTAGCGTGGGAGAGACCCAGTACTTC. This gives the protein CAIPGTSVGETQYF.

CDR3 sequence (DNA): TGTGCCTGGGGCATAAATGAAAAACTGTTTTTT. This gives the protein CAWGINEKLFF. V is TRBV30 and J is TRBJ1-4; D not certain. This CDR3 comprises 11 residues. The germline V and J ends were trimmed by 5 bases and 5 bases, with 6 bases remaining between them. CDR1 and CDR2 (germline): GTSNPN, SVGIG (reference sequence).

In its sample, this clone was seen once. This chain uses TRBV5-1 with TRBJ2-3, with 10 bases that match TRBD2. The junction had 5 bases not matched to a gene; V was cut back by 6 bases and J by 1 base. Germline CDR1 and CDR2: SGHRS and YFSETQ. This CDR3 has 15 residues. The CDR3 loop is CASTLAGERTDTQYF. The CDR3 nucleotides read TGCGCCAGCACCCTAGCGGGAGAACGCACAGATACGCAGTATTTT.

The gene calls are TRBV5-5 and TRBJ2-7; possible D gene TRBD2, 6 bases. Germline V lookup: CDR1 SGHKS, CDR2 YYEKEE (reference sequence). The CDR3 has 14 residues. With 1 base removed from V and 3 bases from J, the gap between germline ends came to 11 bases. The CDR3 spells CASSLRQGGYEQYF. For the CDR3, the DNA is TGTGCCAGCAGCTTGAGGCAGGGAGGCTACGAGCAGTACTTC.

The V call is TRBV10-3, the J call TRBJ1-6; maybe TRBD1 (5 bases). The V end lost 9 bases, the J end lost 10 bases, and 13 bases lay between the germline ends. Germline V gene lookup returns CDR1 ENHRY and CDR2 SYGVKD. The CDR3 extends over 12 amino acids. This CDR3 is CAIGDLGSPLHF. The CDR3 nucleotides read TGTGCCATAGGGGATCTGGGCTCACCCCTCCACTTT.

This sequence joins TRBV5-1 and TRBJ2-2; 10 bases agree with TRBD2. J was trimmed by 1 base and V by 6 bases; bases with no gene match: 12. The CDR3 contains 18 residues. The germline gives CDR1 SGHRS, CDR2 YFSETQ. CDR3 in amino acids: CASKGAGGEVENTGELFF. The CDR3 nucleotides read TGCGCCAGCAAGGGAGCGGGAGGGGAAGTCGAGAACACCGGGGAGCTGTTTTTT.

The chain has TRBV7-3 and TRBJ2-6; D is ambiguous. The CDR3 covers 15 residues. Trimming took 1 base from V and 0 from J, leaving 4 bases between them. CDR1 and CDR2 from the germline V gene are SGHTA and FQGTGA. The CDR3: CASSLSGSGANVLTF. CDR3 nucleotide sequence: TGTGCCAGCAGCTTAAGTGGCTCTGGGGCCAACGTCCTGACTTTC.